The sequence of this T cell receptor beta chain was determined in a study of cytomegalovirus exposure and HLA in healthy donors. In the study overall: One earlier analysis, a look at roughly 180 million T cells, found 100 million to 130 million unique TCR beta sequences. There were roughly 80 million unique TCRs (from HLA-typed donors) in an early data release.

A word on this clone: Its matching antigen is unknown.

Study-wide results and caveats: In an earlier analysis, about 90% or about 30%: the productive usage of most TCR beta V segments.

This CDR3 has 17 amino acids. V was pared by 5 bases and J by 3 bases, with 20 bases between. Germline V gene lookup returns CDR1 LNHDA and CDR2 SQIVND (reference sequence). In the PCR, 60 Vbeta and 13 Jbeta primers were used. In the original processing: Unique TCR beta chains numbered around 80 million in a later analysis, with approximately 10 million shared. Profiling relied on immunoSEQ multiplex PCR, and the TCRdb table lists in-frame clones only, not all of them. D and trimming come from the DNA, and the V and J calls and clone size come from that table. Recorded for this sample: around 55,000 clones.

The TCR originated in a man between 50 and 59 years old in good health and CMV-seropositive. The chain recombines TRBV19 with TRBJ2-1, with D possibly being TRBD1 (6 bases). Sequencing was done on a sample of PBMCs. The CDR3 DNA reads TGTGCCAGTAGTCCTTCTCCCTCAGGGGTCGGCTACAATGAGCAGTTCTTC. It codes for CASSPSPSGVGYNEQFF.